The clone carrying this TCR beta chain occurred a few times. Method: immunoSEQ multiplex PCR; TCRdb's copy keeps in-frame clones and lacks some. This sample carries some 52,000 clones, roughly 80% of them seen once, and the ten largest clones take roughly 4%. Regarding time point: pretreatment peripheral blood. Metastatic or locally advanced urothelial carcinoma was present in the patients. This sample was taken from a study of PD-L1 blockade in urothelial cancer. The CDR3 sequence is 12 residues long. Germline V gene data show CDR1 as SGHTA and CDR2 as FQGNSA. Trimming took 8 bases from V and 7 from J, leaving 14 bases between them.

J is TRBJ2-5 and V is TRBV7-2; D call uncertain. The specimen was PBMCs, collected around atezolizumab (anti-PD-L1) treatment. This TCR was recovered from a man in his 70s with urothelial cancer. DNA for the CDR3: TGTGCCAGCCGTTCCGGGTCCCCGACCCAGTACTTC. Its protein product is CASRSGSPTQYF.